This entry describes one T cell receptor beta chain. Its target antigen remains unknown. Base qualities are not at hand, and no much larger clone is one base apart. The time point label for this specimen denotes: newly diagnosed GD, antithyroid drugs for less than 3 months. For both TCR sequencing and RNA sequencing, RNA was extracted from PBMCs using TRIzol. Graves' disease was diagnosed according to American Thyroid Association guidelines. Patients for the study were recruited at an endocrinology department in Xi'an, China. From each patient, nine milliliters of peripheral blood was collected into an EDTA anticoagulant tube. Ficoll Paque Plus density gradient separation was used to isolate PBMCs, and no further T cell sorting was performed. An Agilent 2100 Bioanalyzer and agarose gel were used to check RNA quality, and a NanoDrop 2000 was used to measure RNA concentration. Library method: multiplex PCR. The sequencer listed for this sample is Illumina HiSeq 4000. iRepertoire HTBI primers and Arm-PCR amplification of CDR3 regions were used to construct TCR beta libraries. Gel purification was performed on PCR products prior to sequencing. For the original study's pipeline: Gene usage analysis of CDR3 amino acid clonotypes relied on the approximately 62 TRBV and 15 or so TRBJ segments identified across samples. Filtered high-quality paired reads were merged into contigs using COPE and FqMerger. BLAST was used to align contigs to the IMGT TRBV, TRBD and TRBJ reference genes, and CDR3 was defined following IMGT. Any clonotype with a frequency above 0.1% was classified as a highly expanded clone. Shannon entropy served as the measure of repertoire diversity, while the Gini coefficient captured V-J evenness. Public clonotypes were defined as clonotypes shared by more than one individual. The public reads were quality trimmed at Q25 with fastp and then assembled into clones with MiXCR by TCRdb, keeping productive beta chains. CDR3 protein duplicates are merged, each entry listing the most common genes and DNA. The V and J calls shown here were made by TCRdb, not taken from the authors' results. The sample table records approximately 470,000 distinct CDR3 sequences; about a sixth of these occur just once. 12% of the sample goes to the ten largest clones.

The data stem from a study of regulatory T cells in long-lasting Graves disease (dated by TCRdb to about 2021). Study-level background: Patients with newly diagnosed Graves' disease had been on antithyroid drugs for under 3 months. Peripheral blood TCR sequencing and RNA sequencing compared persistent Graves' disease patients with newly diagnosed Graves' disease patients. The study was registered as a clinical trial and conducted in China. A total of about 33 samples were covered by TCR sequencing, comprising 13 persistent and about 20 newly diagnosed Graves' disease patients. Overall study results and their limits: A larger number of public clonotypes was shared among persistent patients (around 2,500) than among newly diagnosed patients (around 890). Only the TCR beta chain was sequenced and analyzed. Because the primary lesion, thyroid tissue, could not be accessed, the study looked at peripheral blood alone. The authors noted that the small sample size was a limitation that may lower accuracy. Persistent disease showed preferential use of TRBV28, TRBJ1-2 and TRBJ2-5, whereas newly diagnosed disease favored TRBV20-1 and TRBJ2-1. Lower TCR Shannon entropy and fewer highly expanded clones were observed in persistent Graves' disease patients than in newly diagnosed patients, which suggested clonal expansion.

From cysteine to phenylalanine, the CDR3 is 15 amino acids long. The read is trimmed to its CDR3 DNA, 45 bases read in frame from base 1. After removal of 6 bases from V and 4 bases from J, the junction retains 7 bases not matched to a gene. A further study also used this sample, focusing on T cells in Graves' hyperthyroidism and ophthalmopathy. As the second paper documents: Stable Graves' hyperthyroidism was defined as no progression to ophthalmopathy during 18 months of follow-up. The hyperthyroidism patients were between 18 and 65 years old and newly diagnosed, with a disease duration of less than 2 months. Patients with uncontrolled infections, other autoimmune diseases, pregnancy or lactation were excluded. Clinical symptoms, serum thyroxine and TRAb, thyroid ultrasound, and orbital computed tomography formed the basis for the diagnoses. The first round of RT-PCR for the TCR CDR3 was performed with the HTBI primer set and the Qiagen OneStep RT-PCR kit. Blood samples also contained most of the expanded thyroid clonotypes (frequency above 0.001), which suggests that blood repertoires may reflect thyroid immune responses. A 13 V-J signature model separated ophthalmopathy from stable hyperthyroidism, with around 91% sensitivity and 81.08% specificity in cross-validation and 80%/75% in testing. In validation, progression to ophthalmopathy was predicted by the model with more than 65% sensitivity and just over 72% specificity, a median of around 5.9 months before onset. A discovery cohort of about a hundred patients, fewer than 50 with Graves' ophthalmopathy and 55 to 60 with stable Graves' hyperthyroidism, was used to find distinguishing TCR V-J signatures. Whether ophthalmopathy could be predicted prospectively was tested in an independent validation cohort made up of roughly 19 hyperthyroidism patients plus 17 patients who later progressed to ophthalmopathy. The approximately 95 discovery patients were divided at random into training and test sets in a 7:3 ratio. In addition, the study compared T-cell repertoires in thyroid tissue and in blood from 6 or 7 Graves' hyperthyroidism patients. After sampling, hyperthyroidism patients received methimazole starting at 30 mg daily, and ophthalmopathy patients received high-dose intravenous methylprednisolone. The libraries were constructed in a second round of multiplex PCR and then size-selected and purified. Paired-end sequencing of the libraries was performed with 100 bp reads on an Illumina HiSeq2000. SOAPnuke was used to process the raw data, removing reads that contained adapters or uncalled bases, had a mean Phred below 15, or lacked an exact match to the constant primer or identifier. COPE v1.2.5 was used to merge high-quality paired reads, and clonotypes were defined as unique nucleotide sequences. Clonotypes were aligned to IMGT TRBV, TRBD and TRBJ reference segments using MiTCR v1.1. Only V-J combinations with frequency above 0.0001, covering about 99% of repertoires, were analysed. A TCS score was defined as the ratio of F50 (clonal expansion) to E x V (chaos), with BLOSUM62-based TCRdist applied between CDR3 peptides within each V-J. Welch's t-statistics and random forest reduced roughly 540 V-J features to roughly 13, which were used in a naive Bayes classifier (R e1071). No statistical method was used to set the sample size in advance, and investigators knew the group allocation. The paper describes TCR Vbeta CDR3 sequencing of 120 to 150 peripheral blood samples, made up of about 40 ophthalmopathy patients, roughly 72 hyperthyroidism patients and approximately 17 progressor patients.

The sequence derives from a man in his forties with Graves disease. Donor details come from another sample of the same person, matched by shared clones. The sequencing used peripheral blood mononuclear cells (PBMCs), collected at new diagnosis, from a patient treated with antithyroid drugs. The chain was built from TRBV12-3 or TRBV12-4 and TRBJ2-3, with 10 junctional bases fitting TRBD2. The nucleotide sequence reads TGTGCCAGCAGATCCCTAGCGGGAGTGGCAGATACGCAGTATTTT. Its protein is CASRSLAGVADTQYF.